The clone carrying this T cell receptor beta chain has a count of ten or more. Amplification targeted TCR beta CDR3 regions from RNA transcripts. The HTBI primer set drove a first-round RT-PCR of the TCR CDR3. TCRdb reanalysed the multiplex PCR reads using MiXCR and keeps one entry per CDR3 protein. The table shows 600,000 to 650,000 distinct CDR3 sequences, with under 25% occurring only once. This entry is derived from a study of T cells in Graves' hyperthyroidism and ophthalmopathy. The CDR3 covers 13 residues. From germline, CDR1 is MNHEY and CDR2 SMNVEV (reference sequence). V was shortened by 2 bases and J by 4 bases, with 5 bases between the two germline ends. The PBMCs studied were ones that came from about 10 ml fresh peripheral blood.

The receptor was isolated from a man aged 25-45 years with Graves' ophthalmopathy. J is TRBJ1-4 and V is TRBV27; D is ambiguous. The specimen was blood. CDR3 loop: CASSLQNNEKLFF. The CDR3 DNA follows: TGTGCCAGCAGTTTACAGAATAATGAAAAACTGTTTTTT.